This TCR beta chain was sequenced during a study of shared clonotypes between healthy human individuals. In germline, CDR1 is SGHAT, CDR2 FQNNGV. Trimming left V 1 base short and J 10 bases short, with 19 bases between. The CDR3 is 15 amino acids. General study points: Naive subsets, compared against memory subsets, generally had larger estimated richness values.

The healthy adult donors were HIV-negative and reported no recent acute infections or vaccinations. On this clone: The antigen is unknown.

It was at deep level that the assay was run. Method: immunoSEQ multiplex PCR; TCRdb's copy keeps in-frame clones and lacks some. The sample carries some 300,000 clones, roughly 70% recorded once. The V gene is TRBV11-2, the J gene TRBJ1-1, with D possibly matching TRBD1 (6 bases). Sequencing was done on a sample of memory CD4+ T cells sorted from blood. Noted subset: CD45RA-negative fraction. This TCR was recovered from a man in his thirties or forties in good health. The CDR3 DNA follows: TGTGCCAGCAGCTTAGGGCGCAGGGGCGAGGGTGGAGCTTTCTTT. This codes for CASSLGRRGEGGAFF.